This TCR beta chain is drawn from a study of PD-1 blockade in classical Hodgkin lymphoma. Sequencing used immunoSEQ multiplex PCR; TCRdb keeps in-frame clones, though not all of them. Among approximately 28,000 clones listed, around 85% were seen once. The CDR3 covers 13 residues. The germline V and J ends were trimmed by 6 bases and 6 bases, with 15 bases remaining between them. Per germline, CDR1 MNHEY and CDR2 SVGAGI. The time point was: cycle 4 day 1 (C4D1), after less than 7 weeks of nivolumab. All trial patients relapsed after autologous stem cell transplantation. Purification of CD4+ T cells from thawed PBMCs was achieved by magnetic negative selection.

The rearrangement links TRBV6-5 to TRBJ2-7, with TRBD1 as a possible D gene (5 bases). Sequencing was performed on CD4+ T cells from blood, taken before the fourth cycle of nivolumab. This clonotype was sampled from a human donor with classical Hodgkin lymphoma. In DNA form, the CDR3 reads TGTGCCAGCAGCCCTGGCAGGGCACGCGAGCAGTACTTC. The encoded protein is CASSPGRAREQYF.